The entry that follows covers one T cell receptor beta chain sequence. Antigen: not known. The study ran its PCR with 60 Vbeta and 13 Jbeta primers. Assay used: immunoSEQ multiplex PCR; TCRdb lists only in-frame clones, some missing. The table records approximately 150,000 clones, roughly three quarters of them present only once. The germline CDR1 and CDR2 sequences are MNHNY and SVGAGI (reference sequence). V was clipped by 5 bases and J by 6 bases; unmatched bases: 9. The CDR3 is made up of 15 amino acids. This sample stems from a study of cytomegalovirus exposure and HLA in healthy donors. Overall study results and limits: The later analysis indicated that the majority of CMV-associated TCR beta chains appeared HLA-restricted. The study designated about 160 TCR beta chains cytomegalovirus-associated. TCR beta chain V- and J-gene trimming was linked, in a later analysis, to a missense variant in DCLRE1C. For most TCR sequences rarity was the rule, although some public TCRs occurred in many donors.

The sequence came from a man aged 55 to 70 in good health and CMV-seronegative. Sequenced: PBMCs. The V and J genes are TRBV6-6 and TRBJ1-4, with 7 positions matching TRBD1. Here the CDR3 reads CASSPPGGRDEKLFF. As DNA, the CDR3 is TGTGCCAGCAGTCCCCCAGGGGGGCGCGATGAAAAACTGTTTTTT.